This T cell receptor (beta chain) was sequenced during a study of blood T cell repertoires in COVID-19. Looking at the study overall: Researchers got acute and convalescent COVID-19 samples from the United States, Italy and Spain. The analysed material was cDNA or gDNA that came from T cells, B-cell-depleted T cells, or PBMCs.

V was shortened by 7 bases and J by 1 base, with 7 bases between the two germline ends. The CDR3 has 12 amino acids. Germline assignment: CDR1 LNHDA and CDR2 SQIVND (reference sequence). Authors' methods: Estimation of nucleated cell counts relied on the amplification of reference gene primers. The data were produced by immunoSEQ multiplex PCR, yet TCRdb's version contains in-frame clones alone and is incomplete. V, J and clone size are those of that table, while D and trimming were read from the DNA. There are more than 150,000 clones in the sample; roughly 90% occur only once, and roughly 2.8% lies in the top ten.

This clonotype was sampled from a man between 60 and 75 years old with acute or convalescent COVID-19. The sample comprised peripheral blood. The chain recombines TRBV19 with TRBJ1-2; D gene uncertain. CDR3 loop: CASKNSNYGYTF. The CDR3 DNA sequence: TGTGCCAGTAAGAACAGTAACTATGGCTACACCTTC.